Below, one T cell receptor beta chain is given with its context. This record comes from a study of blood T cell repertoires in COVID-19. The wider study: The United States, Italy and Spain supplied acute and convalescent COVID-19 samples. Sample material is recorded as cDNA or gDNA derived from T cells, B-cell-depleted T cells, or PBMCs.

Per the study methods: Reference gene primer amplification in the assay estimated nucleated cell counts. The protocol was immunoSEQ multiplex PCR, while the TCRdb copy is restricted to in-frame clones and leaves out a portion. V and J calls and clone size are copied from that table; D and trimming were computed from the DNA. The data contain approximately 20,000 clones, roughly 89% of them seen just once; the ten biggest clones take up approximately 7.7%. V gave up 4 bases and J gave up 5 bases, with 12 bases separating them. Germline V gives CDR1 MNHEY, CDR2 SVGEGT. This CDR3 region has 13 residues.

V is TRBV6-2 or TRBV6-3 and J is TRBJ2-7; maybe TRBD1 (5 bases). This clonotype was sampled from a human donor in a cohort sampled during active COVID-19. Sequencing used peripheral blood. The CDR3 DNA reads as TGTGCCAGCAGTTCGACAGCGAAGAACGAGCAGTACTTC. Translated, it gives CASSSTAKNEQYF.